This T cell receptor beta chain was recovered during a study of shared clonotypes between healthy human individuals. Study outcomes and limitations: Represented diversity (both genetic and exposure-history) was limited by the small number of donors. Clonotype sharing among the donors was expected to vary with sequencing depth.

Germline assignment: CDR1 SEHNR and CDR2 FQNEAQ (reference sequence). V was pared by 10 bases and J by 7 bases, with 22 bases between. This CDR3 region has 14 residues. On this clone itself: The antigen is unknown.

Measured with immunoSEQ multiplex PCR; TCRdb has only the in-frame clones, and not every one. The table has 630,000 or so clones, 95% to 98% seen once; the top ten hold 0.3%. Naive CD8 populations comprised CD45RO-negative cells positively selected for CCR7, excluding terminally differentiated effector memory CD45RA+ cells. Sequencing was carried out using naive CD8+ T cells sorted from blood. The receptor was isolated from a man aged 25 to 40 in good health. J is TRBJ2-5 and V is TRBV7-9; weak D call: TRBD2 (5 bases). The CDR3 bases are TGTGCCACCGAGCCCCCCGGGGTCGGGTTGACCCAGTACTTC. This encodes CATEPPGVGLTQYF.